This paragraph reports one T cell receptor (beta chain). The antigen remains undetermined. Graves' hyperthyroidism was deemed stable absent ophthalmopathy progression within 18 months. V gave up 2 bases and J gave up 0 bases, with 8 bases separating them. The CDR3 consists of 15 residues. CDR1 and CDR2 from the germline V gene are LNHDA and SQIVND (reference sequence). The source of the sample is a study of T cells in Graves' hyperthyroidism and ophthalmopathy. Study results and caveats: With a median lead of roughly 6.2 months before onset, the model predicted ophthalmopathy. Most thyroid clonotypes that were expanded above 0.001 also turned up in blood.

Researchers amplified the TCR beta CDR3 regions from RNA transcripts. During a first-round RT-PCR of the TCR CDR3, the HTBI primer set was used. TCRdb analysed the multiplex PCR reads with MiXCR anew, one entry per CDR3 protein. There are 650,000 to 750,000 distinct CDR3 sequences in the sample; 12% to 15% occur only once, and more than 8.5% lies in the top ten. The material sequenced was blood. The clonotype was recovered from a woman aged 18 to 35 with Graves' hyperthyroidism. The chain has TRBV19 and TRBJ2-1; no clear D gene. As DNA, the CDR3 is TGTGCCAGTAGTATAACGGCTAGCTCCTACAATGAGCAGTTCTTC. Protein sequence: CASSITASSYNEQFF.